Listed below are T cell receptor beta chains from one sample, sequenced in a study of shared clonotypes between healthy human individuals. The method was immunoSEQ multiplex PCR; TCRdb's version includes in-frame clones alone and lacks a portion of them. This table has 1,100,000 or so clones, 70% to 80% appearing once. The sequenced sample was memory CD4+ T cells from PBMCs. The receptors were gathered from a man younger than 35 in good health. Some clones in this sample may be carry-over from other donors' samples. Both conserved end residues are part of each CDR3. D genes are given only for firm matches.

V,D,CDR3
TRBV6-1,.,CASGGARNQPQHF
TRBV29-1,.,CSASGVIGNTIYF
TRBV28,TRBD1,CASSRRQGAWEQYF
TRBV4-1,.,CASSQEGRATWRYNEQFF
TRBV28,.,CASSWGSNQPQHF
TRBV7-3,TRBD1,CASSFGTGVHDEQFF
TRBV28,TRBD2,CASSLTPHLAANTGELFF
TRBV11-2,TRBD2,CASSLAPGTSEGPYF
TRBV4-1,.,CASSQDFGAAYGNTIYF
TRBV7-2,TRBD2,CASSGASGASYEQYF
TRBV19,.,CASSIRRWNTEAFF
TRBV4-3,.,CASSQDPHYEQYF
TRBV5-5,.,CASSLAGIWAGGTDTQYF
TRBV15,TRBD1,CATSRGLGTGGGEQFF
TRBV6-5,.,CASRRTAYNEQFF
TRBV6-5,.,CATRTSGHGYTF
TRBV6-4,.,CASSDSIGNEQFF
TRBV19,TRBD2,CASSRAGGRGGDTQYF
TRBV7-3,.,CASSPGRGTDTQYF
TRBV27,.,CASITMRGGSMNTEAFF
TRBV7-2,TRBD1,CASSSGQATDTQYF
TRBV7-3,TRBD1,CASSLWGQGGDTQYF
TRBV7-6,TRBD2,CASSLGLAARGDTQYF
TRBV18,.,CASRTTTNEKLFF
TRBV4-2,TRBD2,CASSQGGTSGDNEQFF
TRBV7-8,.,CASSSRALGLRSYNEQFF
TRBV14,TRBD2,CASSQALTGLAGVRNEQFF